This TCR beta chain comes out of a study of post-analysis software for immune sequencing data. Study-wide context: Relapsing-remitting, secondary progressive and progressive-relapsing courses of multiple sclerosis were included. Whole-study results and caveats: Samples made in the same batch grouped tightly together by F measure. Five or six TRBV segments, TRBV5-6, TRBV5-1 and TRBV20-1 among them, were found more frequent in patients than controls. Multiple sclerosis was associated with a significant reduction in normalized Chao1 diversity relative to controls.

The sample holds a few counts of this clonotype. The antigen is not known. This CDR3 spans 13 amino acids. CDR1 is SQVTM and CDR2 is ANQGSEA in the germline V gene. Trimming cost V 5 bases and J 4 bases; bases outside gene matches: 6. Unique molecular identifiers tagged the TCR beta cDNA libraries. T cells numbering about 0.9 to 10 million yielded cDNA molecules that totaled roughly 0.5 million. MiXCR, run by TCRdb on the PCR reads, gives a single entry per CDR3 protein. The data contain under 900,000 distinct CDR3 sequences, approximately 53% of them singletons. The rearrangement joins TRBV29-1 to TRBJ2-3; 7 nucleotides match TRBD1. Material: blood. This receptor was taken from a girl aged 5 to 17 with multiple sclerosis. Here the CDR3 DNA reads TGCAGCGTTCTTACAGGGGTAGCAGATACGCAGTATTTT. Translating it yields CSVLTGVADTQYF.